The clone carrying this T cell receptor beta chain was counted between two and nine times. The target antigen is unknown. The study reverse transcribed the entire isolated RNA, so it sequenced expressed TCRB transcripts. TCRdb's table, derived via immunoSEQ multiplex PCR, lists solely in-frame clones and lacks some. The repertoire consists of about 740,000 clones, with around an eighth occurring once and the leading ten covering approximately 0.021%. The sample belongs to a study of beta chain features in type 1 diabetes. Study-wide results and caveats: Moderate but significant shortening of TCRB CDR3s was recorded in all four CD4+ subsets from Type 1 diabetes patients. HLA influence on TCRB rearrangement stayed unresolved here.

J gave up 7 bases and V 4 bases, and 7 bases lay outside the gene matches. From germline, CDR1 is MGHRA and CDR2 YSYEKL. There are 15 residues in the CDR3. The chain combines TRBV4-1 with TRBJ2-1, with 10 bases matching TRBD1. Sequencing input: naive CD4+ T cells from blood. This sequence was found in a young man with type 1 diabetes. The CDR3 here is CASSPGQGPRNEQFF. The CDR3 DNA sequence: TGCGCCAGCAGCCCGGGACAGGGGCCGAGGAATGAGCAGTTCTTC.